The 23 T cell receptor beta chains below all came from one sample that was sequenced in a study of blood T cell repertoires in COVID-19. Measured with immunoSEQ multiplex PCR; TCRdb has only the in-frame clones, and not every one. The sample lists approximately 90,000 clones, around 86% seen once, with 4.5% to 5.5% in the top ten. Sequencing was performed on peripheral blood. These receptors came from a man between 60 and 75 years old with COVID-19, enrolled during active disease.

This clone was observed a single time. The genes are TRBV6-5 and TRBJ1-2; D gene unclear. The CDR3 covers 11 residues. Trimming removed 6 bases at V and 8 bases at J, with 10 bases between. The germline gives CDR1 MNHEY, CDR2 SVGAGI. The DNA for the CDR3 is TGTGCCAGCAGCACGGGGAAGGGCTACACCTTC. Translation gives CASSTGKGYTF.

This clone turned up a few times. J is TRBJ2-2 and V is TRBV28; TRBD2 matches at 8 bases. V gave up 6 bases and J gave up 8 bases; unmatched junction bases: 14. There are 16 residues in the CDR3. Germline V gene data show CDR1 as MDHEN and CDR2 as SYDVKM. The CDR3 bases are TGTGCCAGCAGACCCGGGACTAGGGGAATTACTGGGGAGCTGTTTTTT. Encoded protein: CASRPGTRGITGELFF.

This chain connects TRBV12-5 to TRBJ1-1; D is ambiguous. Germline V gene sequence: CDR1 LGHNT, CDR2 FRNRAP. This CDR3 is 14 amino acids long. V shed 6 bases and J shed 1 base, with 12 bases lying between them. CDR3 amino acids: CASGPPTSNTEAFF. The CDR3 bases are TGTGCTAGTGGCCCCCCGACATCGAACACTGAAGCTTTCTTT.

The chain joins TRBV5-1 to TRBJ1-1, with no clear D. Trimming took 0 bases from V and 5 from J, leaving 11 bases between them. Germline CDR1 is SGHRS and CDR2 is YFSETQ. The CDR3 is 14 residues long. This chain's CDR3 is CASSLGGSGTEAFF. DNA of the CDR3: TGCGCCAGCAGCTTGGGTGGGAGCGGTACTGAAGCTTTCTTT.

The genes are TRBV15 and TRBJ2-7, with 10 bases identical to TRBD1. Germline V gives CDR1 LNHNV, CDR2 YYDKDF (reference sequence). This CDR3 has 16 residues. V was pared by 0 bases and J by 5 bases, with 7 bases of the junction left unmatched. The CDR3 sequence is CATSRDSGTGDHEQYF. CDR3 coding DNA: TGTGCCACCAGCAGAGATAGCGGGACAGGGGACCACGAGCAGTACTTC.

The rearrangement uses TRBV6-5 and TRBJ2-2; no clear D. The CDR3 consists of 12 residues. Germline lookup yields CDR1 MNHEY and CDR2 SVGAGI. V lost 6 bases and J 6 bases, leaving 8 bases between the germline ends. CDR3 residues: CASSPEAGELFF. CDR3 bases: TGTGCCAGCAGCCCCGAGGCCGGGGAGCTGTTTTTT.

This chain joins TRBV15 and TRBJ2-7; possible D gene TRBD2, 6 bases. The CDR3 is 15 residues long. The germline V and J ends were trimmed by 0 bases and 5 bases, with 14 bases remaining between them. The germline gives CDR1 LNHNV, CDR2 YYDKDF (reference sequence). CDR3 nucleotides: TGTGCCACCAGCAGAGAGGGGAGGAGGGCCGACGAGCAGTACTTC. Encoded protein: CATSREGRRADEQYF. The full variable domain, its missing parts supplied by reference TRBV15 and TRBJ2-7, is DAMVIQNPRYQVTQFGKPVTLSCSQTLNHNVMYWYQQKSSQAPKLLFHYYDKDFNNEADTPDNFQSRRPNTSFCFLDIRSPGLGDTAMYLCATSREGRRADEQYFGPGTRLTVT.

The rearrangement joins TRBV5-6 to TRBJ1-3; D is uncertain. Germline V gives CDR1 SGHDT, CDR2 YYEEEE. V dropped 0 bases and J dropped 0 bases, with 10 bases sitting between them. The CDR3 contains 16 residues. As DNA, the CDR3 is TGTGCCAGCAGCTTGGGCGTTTCGTACTCTGGAAACACCATATATTTT. Its translation: CASSLGVSYSGNTIYF.

The rearrangement uses TRBV10-3 and TRBJ1-2; the D gene is possibly TRBD1 (6 bases). Between the trimmed V and J ends, which lost 5 bases and 7 bases, there was a span of 29 bases. CDR1 and CDR2 from the germline V gene are ENHRY and SYGVKD. The CDR3 is made up of 18 amino acids. The CDR3 nucleotides read TGTGCCATCAGTCTGAGTCCCGGGACATTTCTCGGCGGAGGTGGCTACACCTTC. Residues: CAISLSPGTFLGGGGYTF.

V gene TRBV19 combines with J gene TRBJ1-5; 10 positions agree with TRBD1. CDR1 and CDR2 from the germline V gene are LNHDA and SQIVND (reference sequence). The ends lost 5 bases at V and 7 bases at J; junction bases unmatched: 11. This CDR3 contains 16 residues. The CDR3 coding sequence is TGTGCCAGTAGTTCCTGGACAGGGGGATTCGGGCAGCCCCAGCATTTT. Its protein product is CASSSWTGGFGQPQHF. Full variable domain (missing parts from reference TRBV19 and TRBJ1-5): DGGITQSPKYLFRKEGQNVTLSCEQNLNHDAMYWYRQDPGQGLRLIYYSQIVNDFQKGDIAEGYSVSREKKESFPLTVTSAQKNPTAFYLCASSSWTGGFGQPQHFGDGTRLSIL.

The chain recombines TRBV10-2 with TRBJ2-1, with TRBD2 identical over 13 bases. V shed 8 bases, J shed 6 bases, and the junction held 7 bases outside the gene matches. This CDR3 is 15 amino acids long. In germline, CDR1 is WSHSY, CDR2 SAAADI. CDR3 loop: CASVLAGGQGNEQFF. The CDR3 DNA follows: TGCGCCAGCGTACTAGCGGGAGGGCAGGGCAATGAGCAGTTCTTC.

The chain recombines TRBV7-8 with TRBJ2-7; tentatively, D is TRBD2 (6 bases). The germline V gene has CDR1 SGHVS and CDR2 FQNEAQ. There are 14 residues in the CDR3. V lost 0 bases and J lost 4, with 10 bases in between. CDR3 sequence: CASSLARLAYEQYF. CDR3 DNA sequence: TGTGCCAGCAGCTTAGCGCGGCTAGCGTACGAGCAGTACTTC.

This clone was observed once. The chain links TRBV7-9 to TRBJ1-2; 9 nucleotides align to TRBD1. Trimming at V came to 5 bases and at J to 0 bases, leaving 4 bases not matched to a gene. The CDR3 is 15 amino acids. In germline, CDR1 is SEHNR, CDR2 FQNEAQ (reference sequence). The DNA for the CDR3 is TGTGCCAGCAGCCAGGACAGGGGATCTAACTATGGCTACACCTTC. The encoded protein is CASSQDRGSNYGYTF.

The genes are TRBV9 and TRBJ1-2; maybe TRBD1 (5 bases). Trimming took off 0 bases at V and 4 bases at J, with 13 bases between the two ends. CDR3 length: 15 residues. The germline V gene has CDR1 SGDLS and CDR2 YYNGEE. The CDR3, as DNA: TGTGCCAGCAGCGTAGGTCAGGGCGCAACCTATGGCTACACCTTC. It translates to CASSVGQGATYGYTF.

The CDR3 DNA reads TGTGCCAGCAGCGTAGACTGGCAGGGCGGCTACACCTTC. Encoded protein: CASSVDWQGGYTF. The chain recombines TRBV9 with TRBJ1-2; perhaps TRBD1 as D (5 bases). Germline CDR1 reads SGDLS; CDR2 reads YYNGEE. The germline V and J ends were trimmed by 0 bases and 8 bases, with 11 bases remaining between them. This CDR3 is 13 amino acids long.

The chain combines TRBV4-3 with TRBJ2-7; the match to TRBD2 covers 13 bases. Germline CDR1 LGHNA, CDR2 YSLEER. The CDR3 has 15 residues. The ends lost 1 base at V and 4 bases at J; junction bases unmatched: 1. The CDR3 here is CASSQGTSGRYEQYF. In DNA form, the CDR3 reads TGCGCCAGCAGCCAAGGGACTAGCGGGAGATACGAGCAGTACTTC.

The chain employs TRBV6-5 and TRBJ2-1; no reliable D call. Trimming cost V 1 base and J 7 bases, with 5 bases left between them. CDR1 and CDR2 (germline): MNHEY, SVGAGI. This CDR3 region has 12 residues. DNA of the CDR3: TGTGCCAGCAGTTACTACGGTAATGAGCAGTTCTTC. It is translated as CASSYYGNEQFF.

This clone was detected only a few times. The chain is built from TRBV7-9 and TRBJ2-1, with 8 bases aligning to TRBD2. Germline values: CDR1 SEHNR, CDR2 FQNEAQ (reference sequence). V lost 9 bases to trimming and J lost 6 bases; unmatched junction nucleotides: 4. This CDR3 contains 12 residues. The CDR3 sequence: CASYREGNEQFF. The DNA of the CDR3 is TGTGCCAGTTATCGGGAGGGCAATGAGCAGTTCTTC.

This clone was observed once. The V call is TRBV3-1 (or the pseudogene TRBV3-2), the J call TRBJ2-6, with a weak D call TRBD2 (6 bases). The germline V and J ends were trimmed by 4 bases and 0 bases, with 19 bases remaining between them. The CDR3 loop spans 19 amino acids. Germline V gives CDR1 LGHDT, CDR2 YNNKEL (reference sequence). The CDR3 spells CASSPTYLGLFSGANVLTF. Written as DNA, the CDR3 is TGTGCCAGCAGCCCTACCTACCTCGGACTATTCTCTGGGGCCAACGTCCTGACTTTC.

V gene TRBV5-1 combines with J gene TRBJ2-5; D uncertain. V lost 4 bases and J lost 5, with 12 bases in between. Germline V gene data show CDR1 as SGHRS and CDR2 as YFSETQ. This CDR3 is 13 amino acids long. CDR3 in amino acids: CASSPRVRETQYF. CDR3 DNA: TGCGCCAGCAGCCCTCGGGTCCGGGAGACCCAGTACTTC.

The chain links TRBV12-5 to TRBJ1-2, with a possible D match to TRBD1 (5 bases). V shed 5 bases and J shed 2 bases, with 15 bases lying between them. Per germline, CDR1 LGHNT and CDR2 FRNRAP. CDR3 size: 15 residues. This CDR3 is CASGPSPTVNYGYTF. The CDR3 DNA sequence: TGTGCTAGTGGTCCATCCCCGACAGTAAACTATGGCTACACCTTC.

The gene calls are TRBV19 and TRBJ1-5; D might be TRBD1 (6 bases). This CDR3 spans 13 amino acids. Germline V gene sequence: CDR1 LNHDA, CDR2 SQIVND (reference sequence). Deletions cut 8 bases from V and 0 bases from J, with 8 bases between. CDR3 nucleotide sequence: TGTGCCAGTTCAGGGGCTAGCAATCAGCCCCAGCATTTT. It codes for CASSGASNQPQHF.

This clone was found once. The gene calls are TRBV6-4 and TRBJ1-3; 7 bases fit TRBD1. CDR3 length equals 15 residues. J lost 4 bases, V lost 6 bases, and 9 bases had no gene match. Germline CDR1 and CDR2: MRHNA and SNTAGT. The CDR3 region is CASSPTGARGNTIYF. The DNA of the CDR3 is TGTGCCAGCAGCCCTACAGGGGCGCGAGGAAACACCATATATTTT.